The clone carrying this T cell receptor (beta chain) was observed once. Sequencing of TCR beta was undertaken in CD8+ and CD4+ T cells derived from blood. The multiple sclerosis controls consisted of treatment-naive patients with relapsing-remitting disease, either stable or active. It was negative isolation that provided the CD8+ and CD4+ T cells, whereas TEMRA cells were enriched by FACS. In germline, CDR1 is SQVTM, CDR2 ANQGSEA. Trimming cost V 0 bases and J 6 bases; bases outside gene matches: 7. CDR3 length: 14 residues. Random hexamers were used to reverse transcribe roughly 0.5 to 1 ug of RNA. Across 54 Vbeta and 13 Jbeta, TCR beta CDR3 was amplified with immunoSEQ multiplex PCR. TCRdb itself ran the immunoSEQ multiplex PCR reads through MiXCR, one entry per CDR3 protein. The sample gives about 430,000 distinct CDR3 sequences, approximately 85% of which show up once; 0.09% to 0.15% is in the top ten.

This record comes from a study of CD8 T cells in Susac syndrome. Sequenced: CD8+ T cells from PBMCs. The origin of this receptor is a human donor with multiple sclerosis. This sequence joins TRBV29-1 and TRBJ2-7, with 8 bases lining up with TRBD2. This CDR3 is CSVEDERELGEQYF. The CDR3 coding sequence is TGCAGCGTTGAAGATGAGCGGGAGTTGGGCGAGCAGTACTTC.